This T cell receptor beta chain was sequenced during a study of identical twins. General study points: Compared with unrelated sharing, twin-shared out-of-frame alpha sequences had more low-probability sequences. Insertions ran lower in abundant cord blood beta clonotypes, though not in memory repertoires. The conclusions drew on cross-sectional statistical analysis instead of tracking the same donors.

One entry per CDR3 protein, called by TCRdb with MiXCR from the 5' RACE reads. The table lists more than 1.5 million distinct CDR3 sequences, about 31% of them singletons. Points on this clonotype: Its specificity is not known.

V lost 1 base and J lost 1, with 13 bases in between. The length of the CDR3 is 16 residues. Per germline, CDR1 LNHNV and CDR2 YYDKDF (reference sequence). The chain recombines TRBV15 with TRBJ2-5; no clear D. The sample comprised cord blood. The sequence came from a newborn girl in good health. The CDR3 DNA reads as TGTGCCACCAGCAGAGGGCGGATCTTCTTCCAAGAGACCCAGTACTTC. Amino acid sequence: CATSRGRIFFQETQYF. The full variable domain, rest sourced from reference TRBV15 and TRBJ2-5, is DAMVIQNPRYQVTQFGKPVTLSCSQTLNHNVMYWYQQKSSQAPKLLFHYYDKDFNNEADTPDNFQSRRPNTSFCFLDIRSPGLGDTAMYLCATSRGRIFFQETQYFGPGTRLLVL.